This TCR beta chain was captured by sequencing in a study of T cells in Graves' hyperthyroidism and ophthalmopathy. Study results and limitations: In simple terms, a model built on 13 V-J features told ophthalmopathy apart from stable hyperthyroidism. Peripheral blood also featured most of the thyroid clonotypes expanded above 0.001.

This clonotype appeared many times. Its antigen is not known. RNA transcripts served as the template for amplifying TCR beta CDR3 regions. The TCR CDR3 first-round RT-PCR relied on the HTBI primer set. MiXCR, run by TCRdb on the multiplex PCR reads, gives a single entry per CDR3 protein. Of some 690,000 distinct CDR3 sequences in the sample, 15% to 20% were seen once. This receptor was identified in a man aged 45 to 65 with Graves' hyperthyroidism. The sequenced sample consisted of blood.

The CDR3 DNA is TGTGCCAGCAGTTGGGACAGGGGATTCAGCTATGGCTACACCTTC. This encodes CASSWDRGFSYGYTF. The chain links TRBV2 to TRBJ1-2; 10 bases fit TRBD1. Per germline, CDR1 SNHLY and CDR2 FYNNEI. The length of the CDR3 is 15 residues. J lost 4 bases, V lost 5 bases, and 7 bases had no gene match.